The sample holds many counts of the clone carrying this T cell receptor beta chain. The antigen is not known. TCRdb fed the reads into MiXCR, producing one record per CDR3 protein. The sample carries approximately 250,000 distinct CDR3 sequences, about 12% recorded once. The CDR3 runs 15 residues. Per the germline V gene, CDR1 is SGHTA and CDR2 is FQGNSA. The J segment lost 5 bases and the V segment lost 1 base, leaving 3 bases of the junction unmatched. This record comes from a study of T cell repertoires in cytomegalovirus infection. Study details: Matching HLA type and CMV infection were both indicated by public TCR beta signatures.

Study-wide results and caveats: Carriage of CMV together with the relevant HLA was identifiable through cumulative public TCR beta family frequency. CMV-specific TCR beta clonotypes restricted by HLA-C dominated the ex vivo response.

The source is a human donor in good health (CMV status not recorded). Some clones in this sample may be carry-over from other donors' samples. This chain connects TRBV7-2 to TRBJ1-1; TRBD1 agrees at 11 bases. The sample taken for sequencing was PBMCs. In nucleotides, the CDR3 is TGTGCCAGCAGCTTAGGGGGACAGGGGGAGACTGAAGCTTTCTTT. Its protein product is CASSLGGQGETEAFF.